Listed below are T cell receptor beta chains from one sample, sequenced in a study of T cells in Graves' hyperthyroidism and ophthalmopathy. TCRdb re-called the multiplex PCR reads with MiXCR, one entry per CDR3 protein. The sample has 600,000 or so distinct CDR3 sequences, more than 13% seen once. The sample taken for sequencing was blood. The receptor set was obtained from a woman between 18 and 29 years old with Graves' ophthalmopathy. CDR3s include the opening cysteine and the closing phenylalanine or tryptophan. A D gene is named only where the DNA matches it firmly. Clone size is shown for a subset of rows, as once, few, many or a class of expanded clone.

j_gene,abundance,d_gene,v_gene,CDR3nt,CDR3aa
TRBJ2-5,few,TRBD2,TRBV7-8,TGTGCCAGCAGCGTCGGGACTAGCCCAGGTCGAGAGACCCAGTACTTC,CASSVGTSPGRETQYF
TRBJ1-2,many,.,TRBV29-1,TGCAGCGTACCCGAGGTGAGGGCGACGGTAAACAACTATGGCTACACCTTC,CSVPEVRATVNNYGYTF
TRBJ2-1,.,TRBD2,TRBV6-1,TGTGCCAGCAGCGGAGGACTAGTCTACAATGAGCAGTTCTTC,CASSGGLVYNEQFF
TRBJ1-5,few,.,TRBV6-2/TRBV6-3,TGTGCCAGCAGTTACCAGCCCCAGAGCCCCGGGGGGCCGCATTTT,CASSYQPQSPGGPHF
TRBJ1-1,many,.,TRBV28,TGTGCCAGCAGCGGGATGAACACTGAAGCTTTCTTT,CASSGMNTEAFF
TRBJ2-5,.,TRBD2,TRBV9,TGTGCCAGCAGCTCGAGACTAGCGGGAGGCACCGGGGAGACCCAGTACTTC,CASSSRLAGGTGETQYF
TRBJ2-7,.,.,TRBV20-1,TGCAGTGCTAGAGATACGGGGCGCCACTACGAGCAGTACTTC,CSARDTGRHYEQYF
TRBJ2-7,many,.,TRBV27,TGTGCCAGCAGTCCAGGGTTCTCCTACGAGCAGTACTTC,CASSPGFSYEQYF
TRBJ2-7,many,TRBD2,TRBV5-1,TGCGCCAGCAGCTTCGACGGGAGCGGGGCTTACGAGCAGTACTTC,CASSFDGSGAYEQYF
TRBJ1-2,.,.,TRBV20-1,TGCAGTGCTAGTTCGGGCAGCATAGCTAACTATGGCTACACCTTC,CSASSGSIANYGYTF
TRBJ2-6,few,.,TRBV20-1,TGCAGTGTTATGTCCGGGGCCAACGTCCTGACTTTC,CSVMSGANVLTF
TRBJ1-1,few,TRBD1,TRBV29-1,TGCAGCGTTGATGGGGGAACAGGGGGAAACACTGAAGCTTTCTTT,CSVDGGTGGNTEAFF
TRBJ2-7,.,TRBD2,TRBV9,TGTGCCAGCAGCGTAGGGACTAGCGGGTCCCTCCGGTCCTACGAGCAGTACTTC,CASSVGTSGSLRSYEQYF
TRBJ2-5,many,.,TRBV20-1,TGCAGTGCGACGCCCGGGGGCGGCGAGACCCAGTACTTC,CSATPGGGETQYF
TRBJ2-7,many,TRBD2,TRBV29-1,TGCAGCGTTGAAGAGGTTGGCGGGAGTAGCTCCTACGAGCAGTACTTC,CSVEEVGGSSSYEQYF
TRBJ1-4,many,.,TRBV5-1,TGCGCCAGCAGCCCCGGACCCGGGAGCGAAAAACTGTTTTTT,CASSPGPGSEKLFF
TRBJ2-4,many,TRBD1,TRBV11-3,TGTGCCAGCAGCTTATTCGGGACAGGGAGTGGCATTCAGTACTTC,CASSLFGTGSGIQYF
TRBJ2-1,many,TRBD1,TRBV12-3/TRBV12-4,TGTGCCAGCAGTCGTGGACAGGTGAAGTACAATGAGCAGTTCTTC,CASSRGQVKYNEQFF
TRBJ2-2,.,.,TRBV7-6,TGTGCCAGCAGCTTACCCCCCCCAGGGCTCGGGACCGGGGAGCTGTTTTTT,CASSLPPPGLGTGELFF
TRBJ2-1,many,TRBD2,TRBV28,TGTGCCAGCAGCCCGCTAGCGGGGTTCGAGGATGAGCAGTTCTTC,CASSPLAGFEDEQFF
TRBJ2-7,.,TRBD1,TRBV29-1,TGCAGCGTACGACAGGGTCCGTTATACGAGCAGTACTTC,CSVRQGPLYEQYF
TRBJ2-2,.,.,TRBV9,TGTGCCAGCAGTGCCGGGGGAGCGCGGACGAACACCGGGGAGCTGTTTTTT,CASSAGGARTNTGELFF
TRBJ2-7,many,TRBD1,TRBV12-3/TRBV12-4,TGTGCCAGCAGCCGTAGGACAGGGATTCCCGAGCAGTACTTC,CASSRRTGIPEQYF
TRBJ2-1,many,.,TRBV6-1,TGTGCCAGCAGTTATCTAGCTGATGGGTACAATGAGCAGTTCTTC,CASSYLADGYNEQFF
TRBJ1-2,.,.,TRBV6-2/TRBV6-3,TGTGCCAGCAGTACAAGGACAAGGACCTTGCAATACTATGGCTACACCTTC,CASSTRTRTLQYYGYTF
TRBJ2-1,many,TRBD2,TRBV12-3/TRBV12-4,TGTGCCAGCAGTTTAGCGCTATTCCTAGCGGGAACCCCCGGGAGATACAATGAGCAGTTCTTC,CASSLALFLAGTPGRYNEQFF
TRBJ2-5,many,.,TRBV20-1,TGCAGTGGCAGGGTTGGTTTGAGGGAGACCCAGTACTTC,CSGRVGLRETQYF
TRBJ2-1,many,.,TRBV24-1,TGTGCCACCAGTGATTCCGGCGTCCGGGACAACTACAATGAGCAGTTCTTC,CATSDSGVRDNYNEQFF
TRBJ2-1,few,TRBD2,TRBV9,TGTGCCAGCAGCGATCGATGGACTAGCGGACACAATGAGCAGTTCTTC,CASSDRWTSGHNEQFF
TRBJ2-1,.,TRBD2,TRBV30,TGTGCCTGGAGTGTAGCGGGAGAGGGTGAGCAGTTCTTC,CAWSVAGEGEQFF
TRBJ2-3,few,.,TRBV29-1,TGCAGCGTTGATCAGAAAGGGGGGACCACAGATACGCAGTATTTT,CSVDQKGGTTDTQYF
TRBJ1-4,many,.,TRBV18,TGTGCCAGCTCGATCGGGGAGCGGGAAAAACTGTTTTTT,CASSIGEREKLFF
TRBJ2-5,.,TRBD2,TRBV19,TGTGCCAGTAGTATAATGCCGGGGGGAGAGACCCAGTACTTC,CASSIMPGGETQYF
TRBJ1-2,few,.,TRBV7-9,TGTGCCAGCAGCTTAGCCCAGGGGCATCGTGGCTACACCTTC,CASSLAQGHRGYTF
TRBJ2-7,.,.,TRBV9,TGTGCCAGCAGCGGGGACGGATACTCCTACGAGCAGTACTTC,CASSGDGYSYEQYF
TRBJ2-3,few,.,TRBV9,TGTGCCAGCAGCGAGGAGGGGGGCACAGATACGCAGTATTTT,CASSEEGGTDTQYF
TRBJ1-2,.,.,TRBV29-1,TGCAGCGTTGACTCGCGGATCTATGGCTACACCTTC,CSVDSRIYGYTF
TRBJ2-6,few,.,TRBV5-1,TGCGCCAGCAGCTCGACAGCCTCTGGGGCCAACGTCCTGACTTTC,CASSSTASGANVLTF
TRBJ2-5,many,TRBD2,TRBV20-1,TGCAGTGCTAAAGAAACCAGGTGGAGCGGGAGAGGGGAGACCCAGTACTTC,CSAKETRWSGRGETQYF
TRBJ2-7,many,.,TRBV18,TGTGCCAGCTCACCAGGAGGATTCTACGAGCAGTACTTC,CASSPGGFYEQYF
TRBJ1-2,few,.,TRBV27,TGTGCCAGCAGCTTTTCTAGTGCGAATGGCTACACCTTC,CASSFSSANGYTF
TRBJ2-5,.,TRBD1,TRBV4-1,TGCGCCAGCAGCCAAGAGGTGTACGGGACAGGGGAGAAAGAGACCCAGTACTTC,CASSQEVYGTGEKETQYF
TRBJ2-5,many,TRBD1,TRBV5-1,TGCGCCAGCAGCTTCGGCAACAGGGGAGAGACCCAGTACTTC,CASSFGNRGETQYF
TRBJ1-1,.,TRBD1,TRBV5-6,TGTGCCAGCAGCCCGGGACAGGGGAGAGGTGAAGCTTTCTTT,CASSPGQGRGEAFF
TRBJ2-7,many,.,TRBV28,TGTGCCAGCAGTCCACTATGGCGGGGATCCTACGAGCAGTACTTC,CASSPLWRGSYEQYF
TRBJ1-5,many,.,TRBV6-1,TGTGCCAGCACCGGCCGGGGTACTTTACAGCATAGCAATCAGCCCCAGCATTTT,CASTGRGTLQHSNQPQHF
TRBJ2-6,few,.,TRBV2,TGTGCCGGCTTAACGTTAACTGGGGCCAACGTCCTGACTTTC,CAGLTLTGANVLTF
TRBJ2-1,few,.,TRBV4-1,TGCGCCAGCAGCTTTAGGGGGTACAACCTCGTCAACGATGAGCAGTTCTTC,CASSFRGYNLVNDEQFF
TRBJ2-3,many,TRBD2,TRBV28,TGTGCCAGCAGTTTGACTAGCGGCCTCACAGATACGCAGTATTTT,CASSLTSGLTDTQYF
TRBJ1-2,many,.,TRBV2,TGTGCCAGCAGTCGGATTCTAGGGTATGGCTACACCTTC,CASSRILGYGYTF